The entry below gives a single T cell receptor (beta chain) sequence along with its context. What it binds is not known. This entry belongs to a study of shared clonotypes between healthy human individuals. The CDR3 sequence is 15 residues long. Trimming pared 2 bases from V and 0 bases from J, leaving 11 bases between. CDR1 and CDR2 from the germline V gene are SGHVS and FNYEAQ. Whole-study findings and limits: Sample collection involved blood only; tissue repertoires are likely different. Relative to memory subsets, naive subsets generally showed larger estimated richness.

Clones were sequenced by immunoSEQ multiplex PCR, and TCRdb holds only the in-frame ones, with some missing. The sample lists about 1.5 million clones; approximately 98% were seen once. Adult Caucasians living in Nashville, Tennessee made up all of the donors. The authors divided CD4+ cells into CD45RA+ naive and CD45RA-negative memory subsets. The receptor comes from a man aged 25-45 years in good health. Sequencing was performed on naive CD4+ T cells sorted from blood. Subset in this sample: CD45RA+ positively selected. The V and J genes are TRBV7-6 and TRBJ2-7; D may correspond to TRBD1 or TRBD2 (6 bases each). CDR3 DNA: TGTGCCAGCAGCTTACAGCCGGGGGCCTCCTACGAGCAGTACTTC. Its protein is CASSLQPGASYEQYF.